Listed here are 20 T cell receptor beta chains from one sample, sequenced in a study of beta chain features in type 1 diabetes. General study results and limits: There was a moderate but significant shortening of TCRB CDR3s in all four CD4+ subsets of Type 1 diabetes patients.

Their target antigens are unknown. What was sequenced were expressed TCRB transcripts, since all of the isolated RNA had been reverse transcribed. TCRdb keeps only in-frame clones here, not all; method: immunoSEQ multiplex PCR. The sample contains 250,000 to 300,000 clones, roughly an eighth of which appear only once. Sequences were obtained from naive CD4+ T cells from blood. These receptors were obtained from a man aged 25 to 40 with type 1 diabetes.

This clone was found a few times. The J gene is TRBJ1-1, the V gene TRBV2; D perhaps matches TRBD1 (5 bases). Trimming shortened V by 5 bases and J by 1 base, and 8 bases separated the two germline ends. Per the germline V gene, CDR1 is SNHLY and CDR2 is FYNNEI. CDR3 size: 13 residues. CDR3 amino acids: CASSFTGNTEAFF. The CDR3 nucleotides are TGTGCCAGCAGTTTTACAGGGAACACTGAAGCTTTCTTT.

The table lists this clone with a few counts. The chain couples TRBV9 to TRBJ2-1, with TRBD2 matching over 7 bases. The ends lost 4 bases at V and 3 bases at J; junction bases unmatched: 4. The CDR3 runs to 14 residues. CDR1 and CDR2 (germline): SGDLS, YYNGEE. CDR3 nucleotide sequence: TGTGCCAGCAGCACCCGGGACTACTACAATGAGCAGTTCTTC. It specifies CASSTRDYYNEQFF.

The genes are TRBV7-3 and TRBJ2-3, with D possibly matching TRBD1 (5 bases). Trimming removed 4 bases at V and 1 base at J, with 9 bases between. This CDR3 has 14 amino acids. The germline V gene has CDR1 SGHTA and CDR2 FQGTGA. The CDR3 sequence: CASSSETGTDTQYF. The CDR3 DNA reads TGTGCCAGCAGCTCAGAGACAGGCACAGATACGCAGTATTTT.

Only a few counts were recorded for this clone. V usage is TRBV28 and J usage is TRBJ2-1, with 10 bases lining up with TRBD2. The germline CDR1 and CDR2 sequences are MDHEN and SYDVKM. The CDR3 has 15 amino acids. The ends lost 5 bases at V and 8 bases at J; junction bases unmatched: 9. CDR3 sequence reads: CASSPAGGQRDEQFF. In DNA, the CDR3 is TGTGCCAGCAGTCCAGCGGGAGGGCAGCGTGATGAGCAGTTCTTC.

This clone was seen only a few times. This sequence joins TRBV7-2 and TRBJ2-3; 7 nucleotides line up with TRBD2. The CDR3 runs to 15 residues. CDR1 SGHTA and CDR2 FQGNSA come from the germline V gene. Trimming at V came to 5 bases and at J to 12 bases, leaving 17 bases not matched to a gene. The CDR3 nucleotides are TGTGCCAGCAGCCCTCGGGGGGACTACCCCCGCGGTCAGTATTTT. Protein: CASSPRGDYPRGQYF.

Turning to this clone: Other nucleotide sequences from this sample produce the same CDR3. The chain has TRBV28 and TRBJ2-7, with D possibly matching TRBD1 (5 bases). The CDR3 sequence is 12 residues long. Between the trimmed V and J ends, which lost 8 bases and 0 bases, there was a span of 8 bases. In germline, CDR1 is MDHEN, CDR2 SYDVKM. CDR3: CASGRASYEQYF. The CDR3 region has the DNA TGTGCCAGCGGCAGGGCCTCCTACGAGCAGTACTTC.

The rearrangement links TRBV11-2 to TRBJ2-1; D is perhaps TRBD2 (6 bases). Trimming removed 5 bases at V and 6 bases at J, with 20 bases between. Looked up from germline, CDR1 is SGHAT and CDR2 is FQNNGV. CDR3 length equals 16 residues. CDR3 nucleotide sequence: TGTGCCAGCAGCCCCTCTTTAGTGGGAGGTGTCAATGAGCAGTTCTTC. Protein product: CASSPSLVGGVNEQFF.

The table lists this clone with a few counts. The chain is built from TRBV7-8 and TRBJ2-3; 9 bases are shared with TRBD1. Germline loops: CDR1 SGHVS, CDR2 FQNEAQ. This CDR3 is 14 amino acids long. J gave up 1 base and V 5 bases, and 1 base lay outside the gene matches. CDR3 region: CASSRDRGTDTQYF. CDR3 DNA sequence: TGTGCCAGCAGCCGGGACAGGGGCACAGATACGCAGTATTTT.

The chain combines TRBV28 with TRBJ2-7; 13 positions match TRBD2. From germline, CDR1 is MDHEN and CDR2 SYDVKM. V was pared by 3 bases and J by 3 bases, with 2 bases of the junction left unmatched. The CDR3 loop spans 15 amino acids. The chain's CDR3 is CASSLGTSGVYEQYF. DNA of the CDR3: TGTGCCAGCAGTTTGGGGACTAGCGGGGTCTACGAGCAGTACTTC.

This clone was seen only a few times. An end of the junction differs from the germline gene, which may be a read error. The chain combines TRBV4-3 with TRBJ1-1; D ambiguous. The CDR3 is 15 residues long. Germline V lookup: CDR1 LGHNA, CDR2 YSLEER. The CDR3 coding sequence is TGCGCCAGCAGCCAAGAATATCCTGCTGCGGGGAGCTTAGTCTTT. This sequence encodes CASSQEYPAAGSLVF.

The chain combines TRBV28 with TRBJ1-5; tentatively, D is TRBD1 (6 bases). The V end was cut by 11 bases, the J end by 4 bases, with 12 bases between. From germline, CDR1 is MDHEN and CDR2 SYDVKM. The CDR3 runs 12 residues. The CDR3 reads CASEQGNQPQHF. The CDR3 DNA follows: TGTGCCTCTGAACAGGGAAATCAGCCCCAGCATTTT.

The V and J genes are TRBV5-1 and TRBJ1-4; unclear D gene. This CDR3 is 14 amino acids long. CDR1 and CDR2 from the germline V gene are SGHRS and YFSETQ. V lost 0 bases, J lost 7 bases, and 10 bases lay in between. The CDR3 DNA sequence: TGCGCCAGCAGCTTGGCGTTGGCGGGTGAAAAACTGTTTTTT. It encodes CASSLALAGEKLFF.

This clone was counted a few times. V is TRBV5-1 and J is TRBJ1-1; the D gene is possibly TRBD1 (6 bases). The length of the CDR3 is 14 residues. V lost 4 bases and J 1 base, leaving 11 bases between the germline ends. Germline values: CDR1 SGHRS, CDR2 YFSETQ. This CDR3 reads CASSADRQNTEAFF. The DNA of the CDR3 is TGCGCCAGCAGCGCTGACAGGCAGAACACTGAAGCTTTCTTT. The whole variable domain, filled in from reference TRBV5-1 and TRBJ1-1, reads KAGVTQTPRYLIKTRGQQVTLSCSPISGHRSVSWYQQTPGQGLQFLFEYFSETQRNKGNFPGRFSGRQFSNSRSEMNVSTLELGDSALYLCASSADRQNTEAFFGQGTRLTVV.

In this sample, this clone turned up a few times. The chain carries TRBV7-8 and TRBJ2-7; D perhaps matches TRBD2 (6 bases). Trimming stripped 6 bases from V and 1 base from J, with 10 bases between. There are 13 residues in the CDR3. Germline assignment: CDR1 SGHVS and CDR2 FQNEAQ. CDR3 residues: CASSRTTSYEQYF. CDR3 bases: TGTGCCAGCAGTCGGACTACGTCCTACGAGCAGTACTTC.

This sequence joins TRBV18 and TRBJ2-5; 11 nucleotides align to TRBD2. V was clipped by 6 bases and J by 2 bases; unmatched bases: 11. This CDR3 contains 17 residues. CDR1 is KGHSH and CDR2 is LQKENI in the germline V gene. The CDR3 loop is CASSQFAGTSGQETQYF. Here the CDR3 DNA reads TGTGCCAGCTCCCAATTTGCCGGGACTAGCGGTCAAGAGACCCAGTACTTC.

This clone was counted many times. The V call is TRBV29-1, the J call TRBJ2-1; a possible D gene is TRBD1 (5 bases). The CDR3 covers 11 residues. Looked up from germline, CDR1 is SQVTM and CDR2 is ANQGSEA. Trimming pared 3 bases from V and 8 bases from J, leaving 8 bases between. The CDR3 loop reads CSVESRDEQFF. The DNA of the CDR3 is TGCAGCGTTGAGTCCAGGGATGAGCAGTTCTTC.

The chain uses TRBV15 and TRBJ1-5; D unresolved. The V gene's germline CDR1 is LNHNV and CDR2 YYDKDF (reference sequence). The CDR3 sequence is 13 residues long. V lost 11 bases and J lost 0, with 11 bases in between. DNA of the CDR3: TGTGCCGCGAACCGGGGTAGCAATCAGCCCCAGCATTTT. It yields the protein CAANRGSNQPQHF.

This clone has just a few counts. This chain uses TRBV7-9 with TRBJ2-6, with TRBD2 as a possible D gene (7 bases). Germline V gene sequence: CDR1 SEHNR, CDR2 FQNEAQ (reference sequence). V lost 10 bases, J lost 0 bases, and 13 bases lay in between. This CDR3 is 15 amino acids long. This CDR3 reads CAMGGAFSGANVLTF. CDR3 nucleotide sequence: TGTGCCATGGGGGGGGCTTTCTCTGGGGCCAACGTCCTGACTTTC.

The rearrangement links TRBV9 to TRBJ2-7, with D possibly matching TRBD2 (5 bases). Germline CDR1 and CDR2: SGDLS and YYNGEE. The CDR3 contains 14 residues. Deletions cut 0 bases from V and 5 bases from J, with 12 bases between. CDR3 nucleotides: TGTGCCAGCAGCGTAGCCGGCGCAGCGGACGAGCAGTACTTC. It codes for CASSVAGAADEQYF. The whole variable domain, remainder taken from reference TRBV9 and TRBJ2-7, is DSGVTQTPKHLITATGQRVTLRCSPRSGDLSVYWYQQSLDQGLQFLIQYYNGEERAKGNILERFSAQQFPDLHSELNLSSLELGDSALYFCASSVAGAADEQYFGPGTRLTVT.

In this sample, this clone turned up a few times. The J gene is TRBJ2-7, the V gene TRBV27; tentative D call: TRBD1 (5 bases). V was shortened by 6 bases and J by 0 bases, with 9 bases between the two germline ends. Germline V gene data show CDR1 as MNHEY and CDR2 as SMNVEV (reference sequence). This CDR3 is 13 amino acids long. The CDR3 protein is CASSRTPSYEQYF. CDR3 coding DNA: TGTGCCAGCAGCCGGACACCCTCCTACGAGCAGTACTTC.